This TCR beta chain emerged from a study of cytomegalovirus exposure and HLA in healthy donors. Points from the study as a whole: For TCR beta chains, V- and J-gene trimming was later linked to a missense DCLRE1C variant. Most likely, a cluster of highly shared sequence variants arose as a sequencing artifact.

Points on this clone: No antigen is known for it.

V was trimmed by 0 bases and J by 0 bases, leaving 13 bases between them. The CDR3 length is 17 residues. Germline V gene data show CDR1 as LGHNA and CDR2 as YNFKEQ. The PCR had 60 Vbeta and 13 Jbeta primers. Clones were sequenced by immunoSEQ multiplex PCR, and TCRdb holds only the in-frame ones, with some missing. Found here are roughly 190,000 clones, roughly four fifths of them singletons; the top ten hold approximately 0.74%. V gene TRBV4-2 combines with J gene TRBJ2-3; possibly TRBD2 for D (6 bases). This receptor was identified in a woman aged 18-29 years in good health and CMV-seronegative. Sequenced sample: PBMCs. CDR3 bases: TGTGCCAGCAGCCAAGATCCCGGGAGCGTCAGCACAGATACGCAGTATTTT. It yields the protein CASSQDPGSVSTDTQYF.